This note documents a single TCR beta chain sequence. These data originate in a study of cytomegalovirus exposure and HLA in healthy donors. Profiling relied on immunoSEQ multiplex PCR, and the TCRdb table lists in-frame clones only, not all of them. The sample records 250,000 to 350,000 clones, more than 75% being singletons. Germline trimming cut 2 bases from V and 6 bases from J; bases unmatched to any gene: 4. This CDR3 has 15 residues. Germline V CDR1 and CDR2: SGHDN, FVKESK. Sequences were obtained from PBMCs. The chain couples TRBV14 to TRBJ1-6, with 7 bases that match TRBD1. The clonotype comes from a woman aged 18-29 years in good health and CMV-seronegative. The chain's CDR3 is CASSQQGTANSPLHF. The CDR3 DNA reads as TGTGCCAGCAGCCAACAGGGGACAGCTAATTCACCCCTCCACTTT.